One and the same sample provided the 17 T cell receptor beta chains below, sequenced in a study of early T cells in non-severe SARS-CoV-2 infection. TCRdb processed the 5' RACE reads anew with MiXCR; each CDR3 protein has one entry. The sample has some 30,000 distinct CDR3 sequences; about 4.3% are singletons. What was sequenced was whole blood. These receptors came from an adult who was a healthcare worker with PCR-confirmed SARS-CoV-2 infection or an uninfected control (not recorded which).

Only a few counts were recorded for this clonotype. CDR3 DNA sequence: TGTGCCAGCAGAAGCGGAACAGATACGCAGTATTTT. Its protein product is CASRSGTDTQYF. The rearrangement uses TRBV7-9 and TRBJ2-3; tentatively, D is TRBD2 (5 bases). The CDR3 is 12 amino acids. Between the trimmed V and J ends, which lost 6 bases and 3 bases, there was a span of 7 bases. CDR1 is SEHNR and CDR2 is FQNEAQ in the germline V gene (reference sequence). Filled out from reference TRBV7-9 and TRBJ2-3, the complete variable domain reads DTGVSQNPRHKITKRGQNVTFRCDPISEHNRLYWYRQTLGQGPEFLTYFQNEAQLEKSRLLSDRFSAERPKGSFSTLEIQRTEQGDSAMYLCASRSGTDTQYFGPGTRLTVL.

This clonotype occurred once. A much larger clone lies one base from this, so it may be a read error. The J gene is TRBJ2-7, the V gene TRBV30; possible D gene TRBD1, 5 bases. Germline V gene sequence: CDR1 GTSNPN, CDR2 SVGIG (reference sequence). The CDR3 contains 13 residues. The V and J ends lost 2 bases and 2 bases respectively, with 10 bases between them. This CDR3 reads CAWSPGLAYEQYF. The CDR3 nucleotides read TGTGCCTGGAGTCCAGGGCTGGCCTACGAGCAGTACTTC.

V is TRBV25-1 and J is TRBJ2-2; D remains unclear. This CDR3 has 15 residues. From germline, CDR1 is MGHDK and CDR2 SYGVNS. V lost 1 base and J lost 4, with 10 bases in between. The CDR3 loop is CASSESGSFTGELFF. CDR3 bases: TGTGCCAGCAGTGAATCTGGCAGCTTCACCGGGGAGCTGTTTTTT. The full variable domain, completed using reference TRBV25-1 and TRBJ2-2, is EADIYQTPRYLVIGTGKKITLECSQTMGHDKMYWYQQDPGMELHLIHYSYGVNSTEKGDLSSESTVSRIRTEHFPLTLESARPSHTSQYLCASSESGSFTGELFFGEGSRLTVL.

The CDR3 sequence: CASSPLAGVRYEQYF. The CDR3 coding sequence is TGTGCCAGCAGCCCACTAGCGGGGGTTCGCTACGAGCAGTACTTC. V usage is TRBV9 and J usage is TRBJ2-7; 11 bases align to TRBD2. The length of the CDR3 is 15 residues. With V trimmed by 4 bases and J by 3 bases, 6 bases remained unmatched. Germline CDR1 and CDR2: SGDLS and YYNGEE.

V and J are TRBV18 and TRBJ2-7, with a possible D match to TRBD1 (6 bases). This CDR3 region has 14 residues. Germline V CDR1 and CDR2: KGHSH, LQKENI. V lost 5 bases, J lost 0 bases, and 11 bases lay in between. The DNA for the CDR3 is TGTGCCAGCTCATCGACAGGTTCCTCCTACGAGCAGTACTTC. Protein product: CASSSTGSSYEQYF. The full variable domain, rest sourced from reference TRBV18 and TRBJ2-7, is NAGVMQNPRHLVRRRGQEARLRCSPMKGHSHVYWYRQLPEEGLKFMVYLQKENIIDESGMPKERFSAEFPKEGPSILRIQQVVRGDSAAYFCASSSTGSSYEQYFGPGTRLTVT.

There are many counts of this clonotype. The gene calls are TRBV28 and TRBJ2-7; the match to TRBD1 covers 7 bases. Germline V gene sequence: CDR1 MDHEN, CDR2 SYDVKM. This CDR3 region has 14 residues. J gave up 4 bases and V 6 bases, and 9 bases lay outside the gene matches. CDR3 residues: CASSPHRGRYEQYF. The CDR3 DNA sequence: TGTGCCAGCAGCCCCCACAGGGGCCGGTACGAGCAGTACTTC.

This clonotype was recorded at least ten times. The gene calls are TRBV30 and TRBJ1-4, with D possibly matching TRBD1 (5 bases). The germline V gene encodes CDR1 GTSNPN and CDR2 SVGIG (reference sequence). Trimming removed 0 bases at V and 4 bases at J, with 12 bases between. The CDR3 runs 15 residues. The CDR3 spells CAWSVRGTGNEKLFF. The CDR3 DNA follows: TGTGCCTGGAGTGTACGGGGGACCGGTAATGAAAAACTGTTTTTT.

This clonotype was seen many times. This sequence joins TRBV24-1 and TRBJ1-2, with D possibly TRBD1 on 5 matching bases. CDR3 size: 15 residues. With 3 bases removed from V and 4 bases from J, the gap between germline ends came to 14 bases. CDR1 and CDR2 (germline): KGHDR, SFDVKD. CDR3 amino acids: CATSDPTGTSYGYTF. In DNA, the CDR3 is TGTGCCACCAGTGATCCGACCGGGACTTCCTATGGCTACACCTTC.

This clonotype was recorded a few times. The junction shows a germline mismatch at one end, possibly a read error. The chain has TRBV7-2 and TRBJ2-5; D remains unclear. Germline CDR1 is SGHTA and CDR2 is FQGNSA. This CDR3 is 11 amino acids long. In DNA, the CDR3 is TGTGCCAGCAGCTTAGCTAGTATTCCCAACTTC. The encoded protein is CASSLASIPNF.

The chain employs TRBV12-3 or TRBV12-4 and TRBJ1-1; D unclear. Trimming removed 6 bases from V and 2 bases from J, with 13 bases in between. This CDR3 spans 14 amino acids. The CDR3 nucleotides are TGTGCCAGCAGCCCTGGAGGGCCAAACACTGAAGCTTTCTTT. Encoded protein: CASSPGGPNTEAFF.

On this clonotype: Given a much more abundant clone one base away, this may be a read error. The chain combines TRBV7-8 with TRBJ1-1; D is unresolved. The CDR3 contains 15 residues. Germline V gene data show CDR1 as SGHVS and CDR2 as FQNEAQ. CDR3 nucleotide sequence: TGTGCCAGCAGCCCCACCGAGGCTCAGAACTCTGAAGCTTTCTTT. This codes for CASSPTEAQNSEAFF.

There are many counts of this clonotype. This rearrangement joins TRBV6-6 to TRBJ2-7; D is unclear. CDR1 and CDR2 (germline): MNHNY, SVGAGI (reference sequence). The CDR3 loop spans 12 amino acids. Trimming shortened V by 2 bases and J by 3 bases, and 5 bases separated the two germline ends. CDR3: CASSYPGYEQYF. The DNA for the CDR3 is TGTGCCAGCAGTTACCCGGGCTACGAGCAGTACTTC.

In this sample, this clonotype turned up many times. V usage is TRBV11-2 and J usage is TRBJ2-7, with 8 positions matching TRBD1. Germline loops: CDR1 SGHAT, CDR2 FQNNGV. This CDR3 has 12 residues. V trimming: 5 bases; J trimming: 6 bases; junction bases outside the gene matches: 3. The CDR3 sequence: CASSPTGVEQYF. The CDR3 DNA reads as TGTGCCAGCAGCCCGACAGGGGTCGAGCAGTACTTC.

This clonotype was found many times. The genes are TRBV11-2 and TRBJ1-1; no clear D gene. Deletions cut 0 bases from V and 8 bases from J, with 13 bases between. The CDR3 is 14 residues long. Germline V gene lookup returns CDR1 SGHAT and CDR2 FQNNGV. The CDR3 region is CASSLDRTAQEAFF. CDR3 sequence (DNA): TGTGCCAGCAGCTTAGATAGAACAGCCCAGGAAGCTTTCTTT.

There are many counts of this clonotype. V is TRBV20-1 and J is TRBJ1-3, with 8 bases lining up with TRBD1. CDR1 and CDR2 (germline): DFQATT, SNEGSKA (reference sequence). V lost 3 bases and J lost 0; bases outside the gene matches: 1. The CDR3 sequence is 14 residues long. CDR3 residues: CSARDRVSGNTIYF. In DNA form, the CDR3 reads TGCAGTGCTAGGGACAGGGTCTCTGGAAACACCATATATTTT.

The chain combines TRBV30 with TRBJ1-1; possibly TRBD1 for D (5 bases). V lost 3 bases and J lost 1, with 9 bases in between. CDR1 and CDR2 from the germline V gene are GTSNPN and SVGIG (reference sequence). The CDR3 length is 13 residues. Written as DNA, the CDR3 is TGTGCCTGGAGGGGACCTTCGAACACTGAAGCTTTCTTT. Its protein product is CAWRGPSNTEAFF. Combining the CDR3 with reference TRBV30 and TRBJ1-1 gives the whole variable domain SQTIHQWPATLVQPVGSPLSLECTVEGTSNPNLYWYRQAAGRGLQLLFYSVGIGQISSEVPQNLSASRPQDRQFILSSKKLLLSDSGFYLCAWRGPSNTEAFFGQGTRLTVV.

This clonotype was counted ten times or more. CDR3 amino acids: CASSYGTGQETQYF. DNA for the CDR3: TGTGCCAGCAGTTACGGGACAGGCCAAGAGACCCAGTACTTC. The rearrangement joins TRBV6-5 to TRBJ2-5; TRBD1 agrees at 8 bases. J was trimmed by 1 base and V by 2 bases; bases with no gene match: 0. Germline V lookup: CDR1 MNHEY, CDR2 SVGAGI. CDR3 length: 14 amino acids.